Given below is one T cell receptor beta chain in context. The antigen remains unidentified. Sorted-subset replicate PCR reactions contained roughly 200 ng DNA, corresponding to approximately 30,000 T cell genomes. Repertoires were generated with immunoSEQ multiplex PCR, while TCRdb's copy carries only in-frame clones and drops some. The table has 1,500,000 or so clones, about 98.5% seen once; the top ten hold about 0.35%. This CDR3 has 15 residues. The trim removed 5 bases at V and 10 bases at J, leaving 13 bases unmatched. CDR1 and CDR2 (germline): SGHAT, FQNNGV. This entry is derived from a study of shared clonotypes between healthy human individuals. Turning to the study itself: Researchers assigned three CD4 naive, three CD4 memory, two CD8 naive and one CD8 memory plate to each donor. Study conclusions and caveats: An expected dependence of interdonor clonotype sharing on sequencing depth was noted. Researchers found naive subsets generally carried larger estimated richness than memory subsets.

The chain uses TRBV11-2 and TRBJ1-1; 10 bases line up with TRBD1. This clonotype originated in a man aged 25 to 45 in good health. The source material was naive CD4+ T cells sorted from blood. Specified subset: CD45RA+ positively selected. CDR3 in amino acids: CASSPETGGRVGAFF. The DNA for the CDR3 is TGTGCCAGCAGCCCTGAGACAGGGGGCCGGGTCGGAGCTTTCTTT.